Following are 25 T cell receptor beta chains from one sample sequenced in a study of CD8+ T cells in alopecia areata. After isolation, RNA underwent reverse transcription to generate cDNA as the sequencing template. Assay used: immunoSEQ multiplex PCR; TCRdb lists only in-frame clones, some missing. The repertoire holds fewer than 250,000 clones, with around two fifths as singletons. This sample's treatment: oral pan-JAK inhibitor, 5-10 mg twice daily. The sequenced sample was CD4+ T cells sorted from blood, obtained at week 34, from a patient treated with tofacitinib. All receptors come from a human donor with alopecia areata.

This chain links TRBV6-1 with TRBJ2-2; D uncertain. The CDR3 covers 11 residues. Germline lookup yields CDR1 MNHNS and CDR2 SASEGT. V lost 6 bases to trimming and J lost 6 bases, with 5 bases between them. CDR3 amino acids: CASSSPGELFF. Here the CDR3 DNA reads TGTGCCAGCAGCAGTCCCGGGGAGCTGTTTTTT.

The chain uses TRBV5-1 and TRBJ2-7; perhaps TRBD2 as D (6 bases). Germline assignment: CDR1 SGHRS and CDR2 YFSETQ. Trimming left V 0 bases short and J 2 bases short, with 15 bases between. This CDR3 has 16 residues. The CDR3 spells CASSLDVQPGAYEQYF. CDR3 nucleotides: TGCGCCAGCAGCTTGGATGTTCAGCCGGGAGCCTACGAGCAGTACTTC.

The CDR3 coding sequence is TGTGCCTGGAGTGCCCGACAGGGGGCCTACACCTTC. It codes for CAWSARQGAYTF. The chain couples TRBV30 to TRBJ1-2; 10 bases align to TRBD1. Trimming removed 1 base from V and 10 bases from J; junction bases left unmatched: 3. This CDR3 has 12 amino acids. Germline assignment: CDR1 GTSNPN and CDR2 SVGIG (reference sequence).

The chain recombines TRBV7-3 with TRBJ2-4, with D hard to call. V gave up 9 bases and J gave up 8 bases, with 14 bases separating them. The germline V gene encodes CDR1 SGHTA and CDR2 FQGTGA. This CDR3 contains 12 residues. CDR3 nucleotide sequence: TGTGCCAGTTCGGGCCGCTCGGACATTCAGTACTTC. This encodes CASSGRSDIQYF.

The rearrangement joins TRBV20-1 to TRBJ2-7, with D hard to call. The length of the CDR3 is 11 residues. The V gene's germline CDR1 is DFQATT and CDR2 SNEGSKA (reference sequence). Trimming pared 6 bases from V and 6 bases from J, leaving 12 bases between. The CDR3: CSAAKGGEQYF. The CDR3 DNA reads as TGCAGTGCAGCCAAGGGCGGCGAGCAGTACTTC.

V gene TRBV30 combines with J gene TRBJ2-7, with a possible D match to TRBD1 (6 bases). Germline loops: CDR1 GTSNPN, CDR2 SVGIG (reference sequence). V was clipped by 4 bases and J by 1 base, with 11 bases between them. The CDR3 has 13 amino acids. The CDR3 nucleotides read TGTGCCTGGATTCCCGACAGGTCCTACGAGCAGTACTTC. Its protein product is CAWIPDRSYEQYF.

This chain connects TRBV30 to TRBJ1-2; D not certain. The CDR3 covers 14 residues. Germline CDR1 GTSNPN, CDR2 SVGIG (reference sequence). V lost 5 bases and J 0 bases, leaving 13 bases between the germline ends. CDR3 in DNA: TGTGCCTGGTACCTTAAAACAGCTAACTATGGCTACACCTTC. It encodes CAWYLKTANYGYTF.

The chain carries TRBV5-1 and TRBJ2-4, with unresolved D. The CDR3 is 15 amino acids. Trimming stripped 0 bases from V and 2 bases from J, with 9 bases between. Germline CDR1 SGHRS, CDR2 YFSETQ. The CDR3 nucleotides read TGCGCCAGCAGCTTGGATTCCGCTACCAAAAACATTCAGTACTTC. As protein: CASSLDSATKNIQYF.

This clone occurred a few times. The V gene is TRBV5-1, the J gene TRBJ2-3; TRBD1 matches at 7 bases. V was pared by 0 bases and J by 1 base, with 5 bases of the junction left unmatched. Germline CDR1 and CDR2: SGHRS and YFSETQ. The CDR3 extends over 16 amino acids. CDR3 in DNA: TGCGCCAGCAGCTTGGCCATAACAGGGGGCACAGATACGCAGTATTTT. Its protein product is CASSLAITGGTDTQYF.

This clone came up a few times. The chain is built from TRBV7-9 and TRBJ2-7; perhaps D is TRBD1 or TRBD2 (6 bases each). The CDR3 has 14 amino acids. Trimming pared 0 bases from V and 7 bases from J, leaving 13 bases between. Looked up from germline, CDR1 is SEHNR and CDR2 is FQNEAQ (reference sequence). CDR3 nucleotide sequence: TGTGCCAGCAGCTTAGCTGGGGGGCCATGGGAGCAGTACTTC. Its translation is CASSLAGGPWEQYF.

V and J are TRBV7-9 and TRBJ1-5; TRBD1 matches at 8 bases. V was pared by 6 bases and J by 4 bases, with 8 bases of the junction left unmatched. CDR1 is SEHNR and CDR2 is FQNEAQ in the germline V gene (reference sequence). The CDR3 is 15 residues long. CDR3 sequence (DNA): TGTGCCAGCAGTAAAAGAGGGACAGGAAATCAGCCCCAGCATTTT. It encodes CASSKRGTGNQPQHF. Combining the CDR3 with reference TRBV7-9 and TRBJ1-5 gives the whole variable domain DTGVSQNPRHKITKRGQNVTFRCDPISEHNRLYWYRQTLGQGPEFLTYFQNEAQLEKSRLLSDRFSAERPKGSFSTLEIQRTEQGDSAMYLCASSKRGTGNQPQHFGDGTRLSIL.

The V call is TRBV15, the J call TRBJ2-2, with TRBD1 matching 10 bases. With 8 bases clipped from V and 7 bases from J, the junction kept 10 bases outside the gene matches. The CDR3 contains 15 residues. Germline-derived CDR1 and CDR2 are LNHNV and YYDKDF (reference sequence). CDR3 protein: CATAPQDRGDGELFF. For the CDR3, the DNA is TGTGCCACCGCTCCTCAGGACAGGGGGGACGGGGAGCTGTTTTTT.

The table lists this clone with a count of one. This chain connects TRBV4-1 to TRBJ1-5, with D tentatively TRBD1 (6 bases). CDR3 size: 17 residues. V gave up 0 bases and J gave up 2 bases, with 14 bases separating them. The germline V gene has CDR1 MGHRA and CDR2 YSYEKL. For the CDR3, the DNA is TGCGCCAGCAGCCAAGAGCTCTTGCGGACAGGCAATCAGCCCCAGCATTTT. Translating gives CASSQELLRTGNQPQHF.

Only one count was recorded for this clone. CDR3 protein: CASSLDRGRTDTQYF. CDR3 nucleotide sequence: TGTGCCAGCAGCTTAGATCGTGGTCGCACAGATACGCAGTATTTT. The rearrangement joins TRBV11-3 to TRBJ2-3, with D unclear. The CDR3 is 15 residues long. The germline V gene encodes CDR1 SGHNT and CDR2 YENEEA. Trimming took 0 bases from V and 1 from J, leaving 8 bases between them.

This clone was observed a few times. This chain joins TRBV6-5 and TRBJ2-5, with 9 bases that match TRBD2. The CDR3 spans 15 residues. Germline trimming cut 4 bases from V and 5 bases from J; bases unmatched to any gene: 8. CDR1 and CDR2 (germline): MNHEY, SVGAGI. CDR3 sequence reads: CASSSMAAGGETQYF. DNA of the CDR3: TGTGCCAGCAGTTCAATGGCGGCGGGAGGGGAGACCCAGTACTTC.

This clone was seen at least ten times. The rearrangement links TRBV6-6 to TRBJ1-5, with TRBD1 as a possible D gene (5 bases). From germline, CDR1 is MNHNY and CDR2 SVGAGI (reference sequence). The CDR3 runs to 15 residues. V lost 7 bases, J lost 3 bases, and 16 bases lay in between. The CDR3 DNA is TGTGCCAGCACTGGGACCCTTAGGGACAATCAGCCCCAGCATTTT. It translates to CASTGTLRDNQPQHF.

In its sample, this clone was seen a few times. V gene TRBV30 combines with J gene TRBJ2-2; perhaps TRBD2 as D (6 bases). Germline V gene sequence: CDR1 GTSNPN, CDR2 SVGIG (reference sequence). The CDR3 spans 15 residues. V gave up 4 bases and J gave up 2 bases, with 14 bases separating them. The CDR3 here is CAWKVTSSNTGELFF. For the CDR3, the DNA is TGTGCCTGGAAAGTAACTAGCAGCAACACCGGGGAGCTGTTTTTT.

The rearrangement joins TRBV7-2 to TRBJ2-3, with D possibly matching TRBD2 (5 bases). CDR3 length: 15 amino acids. Germline lookup yields CDR1 SGHTA and CDR2 FQGNSA. With 0 bases removed from V and 2 bases from J, the gap between germline ends came to 9 bases. DNA of the CDR3: TGTGCCAGCAGCTTAGCTTCCGGGATCACAGATACGCAGTATTTT. Amino acids: CASSLASGITDTQYF. The variable domain in full, with the rest retrieved from reference TRBV7-2 and TRBJ2-3, is GAGVSQSPSNKVTEKGKDVELRCDPISGHTALYWYRQSLGQGLEFLIYFQGNSAPDKSGLPSDRFSAERTGGSVSTLTIQRTQQEDSAVYLCASSLASGITDTQYFGPGTRLTVL.

In its sample, this clone was seen a few times. The V and J genes are TRBV7-9 and TRBJ2-3; either TRBD1 or TRBD2 may supply D (5 bases each). V lost 2 bases to trimming and J lost 4 bases, with 7 bases between them. The CDR3 is 13 residues long. From germline, CDR1 is SEHNR and CDR2 FQNEAQ (reference sequence). CDR3 amino acids: CASSLLGPDTQYF. The CDR3 nucleotides read TGTGCCAGCAGCTTATTGGGACCAGATACGCAGTATTTT.

This chain uses TRBV5-1 with TRBJ2-2; D possibly uses TRBD1 or TRBD2 (5 bases each). V dropped 3 bases and J dropped 2 bases, with 14 bases sitting between them. There are 16 residues in the CDR3. Germline V lookup: CDR1 SGHRS, CDR2 YFSETQ. The CDR3 spells CASSSDGTANTGELFF. CDR3 in DNA: TGCGCCAGCAGCTCCGACGGGACGGCAAACACCGGGGAGCTGTTTTTT.

The rearrangement joins TRBV4-1 to TRBJ2-1; no definite D call. This CDR3 comprises 16 residues. Germline CDR1 reads MGHRA; CDR2 reads YSYEKL. V shed 1 base and J shed 1 base, with 11 bases lying between them. The CDR3 nucleotides are TGCGCCAGCAGCCAAGTTGACCTCGTGTCCTACAATGAGCAGTTCTTC. Translating it yields CASSQVDLVSYNEQFF.

The rearrangement joins TRBV5-1 to TRBJ2-5, with TRBD2 matching over 13 bases. V gave up 4 bases and J gave up 3 bases; unmatched junction bases: 3. Germline V gene lookup returns CDR1 SGHRS and CDR2 YFSETQ. The CDR3 contains 15 residues. The CDR3 loop reads CASSQGTSGKETQYF. CDR3 nucleotides: TGCGCCAGCAGCCAAGGGACTAGCGGGAAAGAGACCCAGTACTTC. Together with reference TRBV5-1 and TRBJ2-5, the CDR3 gives the full variable domain: KAGVTQTPRYLIKTRGQQVTLSCSPISGHRSVSWYQQTPGQGLQFLFEYFSETQRNKGNFPGRFSGRQFSNSRSEMNVSTLELGDSALYLCASSQGTSGKETQYFGPGTRLLVL.

The rearrangement uses TRBV2 and TRBJ1-5; D gene uncertain. The germline gives CDR1 SNHLY, CDR2 FYNNEI. The CDR3 contains 13 residues. The ends were cut back, 6 bases at V and 0 bases at J, with 6 bases in the middle. The CDR3 region has the DNA TGTGCCAGCAGAGGTATTAGCAATCAGCCCCAGCATTTT. It specifies CASRGISNQPQHF.

This clone was counted between two and nine times. J is TRBJ1-2 and V is TRBV29-1, with no clear D. Per germline, CDR1 SQVTM and CDR2 ANQGSEA. The CDR3 loop spans 13 amino acids. V was clipped by 2 bases and J by 8 bases, with 15 bases between them. In DNA, the CDR3 is TGCAGCGTTGAATACGTAGGAATAAGGGGCTACACCTTC. It codes for CSVEYVGIRGYTF.

Written as DNA, the CDR3 is TGTGCCAGCCGCTCTGGGCAGTGGAGCAATCAGCCCCAGCATTTT. It specifies CASRSGQWSNQPQHF. The rearrangement joins TRBV27 to TRBJ1-5; D is ambiguous. The germline V and J ends were trimmed by 8 bases and 1 base, with 15 bases remaining between them. Germline V gives CDR1 MNHEY, CDR2 SMNVEV (reference sequence). CDR3 length equals 15 residues.